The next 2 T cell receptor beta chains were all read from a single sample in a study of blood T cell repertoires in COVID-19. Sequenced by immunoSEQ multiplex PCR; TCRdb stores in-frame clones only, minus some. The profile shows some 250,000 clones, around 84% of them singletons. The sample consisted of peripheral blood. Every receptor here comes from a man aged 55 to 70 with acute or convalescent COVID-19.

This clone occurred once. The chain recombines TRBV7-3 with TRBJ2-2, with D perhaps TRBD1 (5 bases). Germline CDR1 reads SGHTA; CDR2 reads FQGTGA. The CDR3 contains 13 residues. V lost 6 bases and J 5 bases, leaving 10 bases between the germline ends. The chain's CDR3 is CASSPRGTGELFF. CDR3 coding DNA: TGTGCCAGCAGTCCAAGGGGAACCGGGGAGCTGTTTTTT.

The CDR3 DNA reads TGTGCCAGCAGTGGGACCGACAGGGGTCACACCTTATACGAGCAGTACTTC. It specifies CASSGTDRGHTLYEQYF. V gene TRBV6-1 combines with J gene TRBJ2-7; 8 nucleotides align to TRBD1. With V trimmed by 4 bases and J by 4 bases, 15 bases remained unmatched. CDR1 is MNHNS and CDR2 is SASEGT in the germline V gene. This CDR3 spans 17 amino acids.